These 2 T cell receptor beta chains were all obtained from the same sample, sequenced in a study of CD8 T cells in Susac syndrome. Random-hexamer reverse transcription was applied to roughly 0.5 to 1 ug RNA. TCRdb called the immunoSEQ multiplex PCR reads again in MiXCR, with one record for every CDR3 protein. This sample has under 200,000 distinct CDR3 sequences, with 85% to 95% found just once. Sequenced input: CD8+ T cells from PBMCs. The receptors here all came from a human donor with multiple sclerosis.

The genes are TRBV7-9 and TRBJ2-7; D remains ambiguous. Trimming cost V 0 bases and J 0 bases, with 3 bases left between them. CDR3 length equals 13 residues. CDR1 and CDR2 (germline): SEHNR, FQNEAQ (reference sequence). CDR3 residues: CASSLALSYEQYF. Written as DNA, the CDR3 is TGTGCCAGCAGCTTAGCCCTCTCCTACGAGCAGTACTTC.

The V call is TRBV13, the J call TRBJ1-1; weak D call: TRBD1 (5 bases). Trimming removed 0 bases from V and 1 base from J, with 9 bases in between. Germline assignment: CDR1 PRHDT and CDR2 FYEKMQ (reference sequence). CDR3 length: 15 amino acids. CDR3 sequence: CASSLGGARNTEAFF. The CDR3 DNA sequence: TGTGCCAGCAGCTTAGGTGGGGCCAGGAACACTGAAGCTTTCTTT.